The 22 T cell receptor beta chains reported below all come from one sample, sequenced in a study of CD8 T cells in Susac syndrome. With random hexamers, reverse transcription was performed on about 0.5 to 1 ug of RNA. TCRdb re-called the immunoSEQ multiplex PCR reads through MiXCR, storing one row per CDR3 protein. The repertoire holds about 250,000 distinct CDR3 sequences, 93% seen once, with 0.065% to 0.08% in the top ten. Material: CD4+ T cells from PBMCs. Every receptor here comes from a human donor with multiple sclerosis.

This clonotype was picked up one time. The CDR3 is CASSTDGGTEAFF. CDR3 DNA sequence: TGTGCCAGTAGTACGGACGGTGGCACTGAAGCTTTCTTT. The chain combines TRBV19 with TRBJ1-1; D is unresolved. V lost 4 bases and J lost 4, with 10 bases in between. Germline V gene sequence: CDR1 LNHDA, CDR2 SQIVND (reference sequence). The length of the CDR3 is 13 residues.

The chain uses TRBV9 and TRBJ2-2; the D is unclear. Germline V gives CDR1 SGDLS, CDR2 YYNGEE. This CDR3 is built from 14 residues. The V end lost 4 bases, the J end lost 4 bases, and 11 bases lay between the germline ends. CDR3 amino acids: CASSQTLRTGELFF. The DNA of the CDR3 is TGTGCCAGCAGCCAGACGTTACGCACCGGGGAGCTGTTTTTT.

The chain is built from TRBV7-3 and TRBJ2-7; 8 positions match TRBD2. Germline CDR1 and CDR2: SGHTA and FQGTGA. J gave up 3 bases and V 4 bases, and 8 bases lay outside the gene matches. The CDR3 length is 15 residues. CDR3: CASSSQGSGNYEQYF. The CDR3 DNA follows: TGTGCCAGCAGCTCCCAGGGTAGCGGGAACTACGAGCAGTACTTC.

The gene calls are TRBV27 and TRBJ2-7; D is possibly TRBD1 or TRBD2 (6 bases each). In germline, CDR1 is MNHEY, CDR2 SMNVEV (reference sequence). This CDR3 comprises 15 residues. The ends were cut back, 3 bases at V and 3 bases at J, with 15 bases in the middle. The CDR3 DNA follows: TGTGCCAGCAGTTTGAACGGGGGACACCTCTACGAGCAGTACTTC. It translates to CASSLNGGHLYEQYF.

This clonotype was observed a few times. The chain combines TRBV12-3 or TRBV12-4 with TRBJ2-1; 7 bases match TRBD1. The CDR3 runs 14 residues. J gave up 5 bases and V 5 bases, and 6 bases lay outside the gene matches. The DNA for the CDR3 is TGTGCCAGCAGTCCGGGACAGTCCAACAATGAGCAGTTCTTC. This sequence encodes CASSPGQSNNEQFF.

The chain is built from TRBV5-4 and TRBJ2-3, with a tentative D call TRBD2 (5 bases). V gave up 4 bases and J gave up 1 base, with 19 bases separating them. Germline CDR1 is SGHNT and CDR2 is YYREEE (reference sequence). The CDR3 is made up of 17 amino acids. The CDR3 protein is CASSPAGGFGRTDTQYF. CDR3 sequence (DNA): TGTGCCAGCAGCCCTGCGGGCGGTTTCGGCCGCACAGATACGCAGTATTTT.

This rearrangement joins TRBV5-8 to TRBJ2-5; 12 nucleotides line up with TRBD1. Germline CDR1 and CDR2: SGHTS and YDEGEE. With 4 bases clipped from V and 1 base from J, the junction kept 11 bases outside the gene matches. This CDR3 has 18 residues. The CDR3 DNA reads as TGTGCCAGCAGCCCCCGGGACAGGGGGCGCCTGATCCAAGAGACCCAGTACTTC. Translated, it gives CASSPRDRGRLIQETQYF. The whole variable domain, remainder taken from reference TRBV5-8 and TRBJ2-5, is EAGVTQSPTHLIKTRGQQATLRCSPISGHTSVYWYQQALGLGLQFLLWYDEGEERNRGNFPPRFSGRQFPNYSSELNVNALELEDSALYLCASSPRDRGRLIQETQYFGPGTRLLVL.

The V call is TRBV7-2, the J call TRBJ2-3; D may be TRBD2 (6 bases). CDR3 size: 14 residues. Trimming took 5 bases from V and 6 from J, leaving 15 bases between them. Germline CDR1 is SGHTA and CDR2 is FQGNSA. DNA for the CDR3: TGTGCCAGCAGCGTCAGCGGGTCTTGGGATACGCAGTATTTT. It specifies CASSVSGSWDTQYF.

The rearrangement uses TRBV25-1 and TRBJ1-1, with D unresolved. With 4 bases removed from V and 6 bases from J, the gap between germline ends came to 15 bases. This CDR3 is 14 amino acids long. Germline values: CDR1 MGHDK, CDR2 SYGVNS. This CDR3 reads CASSAKTDFSEAFF. Written as DNA, the CDR3 is TGTGCCAGCAGTGCTAAGACGGATTTCTCTGAAGCTTTCTTT.

The chain joins TRBV18 to TRBJ1-3, with D perhaps TRBD1 (6 bases). The germline CDR1 and CDR2 sequences are KGHSH and LQKENI. CDR3 size: 14 residues. V gave up 3 bases and J gave up 0 bases, with 6 bases separating them. The CDR3 is CASSPDSSGNTIYF. DNA for the CDR3: TGTGCCAGCTCACCGGACAGCTCTGGAAACACCATATATTTT.

This chain links TRBV20-1 with TRBJ2-2, with TRBD2 as a possible D gene (5 bases). The germline CDR1 and CDR2 sequences are DFQATT and SNEGSKA (reference sequence). The V end lost 4 bases, the J end lost 6 bases, and 18 bases lay between the germline ends. The CDR3 spans 15 residues. In nucleotides, the CDR3 is TGCAGTGCTAAGCTGGCGGGCCCTTCAGCCGGGGAGCTGTTTTTT. Translating it yields CSAKLAGPSAGELFF.

In DNA form, the CDR3 reads TGCAGCGTTGAAGACCTAGCGGGAGGCGGGAATGAGCAGTTCTTC. This translates into CSVEDLAGGGNEQFF. V usage is TRBV29-1 and J usage is TRBJ2-1, with 11 bases matching TRBD2. CDR1 and CDR2 (germline): SQVTM, ANQGSEA. This CDR3 spans 15 amino acids. V lost 0 bases and J lost 7; bases outside the gene matches: 5.

The chain combines TRBV5-1 with TRBJ1-6; weak D call: TRBD1 (5 bases). The CDR3 is 15 amino acids. Trimming pared 0 bases from V and 6 bases from J, leaving 10 bases between. Germline V lookup: CDR1 SGHRS, CDR2 YFSETQ. The chain's CDR3 is CASSLVTGGNSPLHF. DNA of the CDR3: TGCGCCAGCAGCTTGGTTACAGGTGGTAATTCACCCCTCCACTTT.

J is TRBJ2-5 and V is TRBV13; D may be TRBD1 (5 bases). The CDR3 totals 15 residues. CDR1 PRHDT and CDR2 FYEKMQ come from the germline V gene (reference sequence). Between the trimmed V and J ends, which lost 1 base and 3 bases, there was a span of 12 bases. Written as DNA, the CDR3 is TGTGCCAGCAGCTTAGTTGGGGCGCAGGAAGAGACCCAGTACTTC. Encoded protein: CASSLVGAQEETQYF.

This rearrangement joins TRBV7-2 to TRBJ1-4; D is unclear. The CDR3 runs 12 residues. Germline lookup yields CDR1 SGHTA and CDR2 FQGNSA. V was clipped by 6 bases and J by 4 bases, with 6 bases between them. CDR3 sequence reads: CASRKINEKLFF. The DNA for the CDR3 is TGTGCCAGCAGGAAGATTAATGAAAAACTGTTTTTT.

The V gene is TRBV5-4, the J gene TRBJ1-1; TRBD1 aligns across 7 bases. V trimming: 2 bases; J trimming: 4 bases; junction bases outside the gene matches: 8. This CDR3 has 15 residues. Germline V gene sequence: CDR1 SGHNT, CDR2 YYREEE (reference sequence). Written as DNA, the CDR3 is TGTGCCAGCAGCTTCTCCCGGGACAGAGGCACTGAAGCTTTCTTT. It translates to CASSFSRDRGTEAFF. The whole variable domain, remainder taken from reference TRBV5-4 and TRBJ1-1, is ETGVTQSPTHLIKTRGQQVTLRCSSQSGHNTVSWYQQALGQGPQFIFQYYREEENGRGNFPPRFSGLQFPNYSSELNVNALELDDSALYLCASSFSRDRGTEAFFGQGTRLTVV.

There are a few counts of this clonotype. CDR3 sequence reads: CSVGQGRETQYF. In DNA, the CDR3 is TGCAGCGTTGGGCAGGGCCGAGAGACCCAGTACTTC. V and J are TRBV29-1 and TRBJ2-5; D perhaps matches TRBD1 (5 bases). The CDR3 consists of 12 residues. Germline assignment: CDR1 SQVTM and CDR2 ANQGSEA. Trimming pared 4 bases from V and 4 bases from J, leaving 10 bases between.

The chain combines TRBV11-1 with TRBJ1-2; no reliable D call. Trimming removed 2 bases from V and 4 bases from J, with 5 bases in between. This CDR3 region has 12 residues. Per germline, CDR1 SGHAT and CDR2 FQDESV (reference sequence). Written as DNA, the CDR3 is TGTGCCAGCAGCTTAAACGGCTATGGCTACACCTTC. Translated, it gives CASSLNGYGYTF.

The V gene is TRBV7-9, the J gene TRBJ2-1; TRBD2 might be the D (5 bases). Trimming cost V 10 bases and J 2 bases, with 15 bases left between them. Germline-derived CDR1 and CDR2 are SEHNR and FQNEAQ (reference sequence). CDR3 size: 14 residues. The chain's CDR3 is CAIPRGVAYNEQFF. CDR3 nucleotide sequence: TGTGCCATACCCCGGGGAGTGGCCTACAATGAGCAGTTCTTC.

V is TRBV12-5 and J is TRBJ2-6, with TRBD1 as a possible D gene (5 bases). The V end was cut by 0 bases, the J end by 2 bases, with 23 bases between. Per germline, CDR1 LGHNT and CDR2 FRNRAP. The length of the CDR3 is 21 residues. The CDR3 bases are TGTGCTAGTGGTTTGGTACCCTCCTTGTTGTCAGGGCGCCCTGGGGCCAACGTCCTGACTTTC. Residues: CASGLVPSLLSGRPGANVLTF.

This chain uses TRBV6-1 with TRBJ1-6; a weak D match, TRBD1 (6 bases). V dropped 7 bases and J dropped 5 bases, with 9 bases sitting between them. The CDR3 loop spans 13 amino acids. Germline V gives CDR1 MNHNS, CDR2 SASEGT. The chain's CDR3 is CASNRDDNSPLHF. As DNA, the CDR3 is TGTGCCAGCAACAGGGATGATAATTCACCCCTCCACTTT.

This clonotype was found once. The chain has TRBV20-1 and TRBJ2-5, with 16 positions matching TRBD2. Germline assignment: CDR1 DFQATT and CDR2 SNEGSKA (reference sequence). V lost 6 bases, J lost 5 bases, and 18 bases stayed unmatched. This CDR3 comprises 19 residues. CDR3 protein: CSADTPVGLAGGPLETQYF. CDR3 DNA: TGCAGTGCGGATACTCCGGTGGGACTAGCGGGGGGGCCTCTTGAGACCCAGTACTTC.